These 14 T cell receptor beta chains originate from one sample sequenced in a study of T cells after yellow fever vaccination. MiXCR, applied by TCRdb to the 5' RACE reads, yields one record per CDR3 protein. Of 450,000 to 550,000 distinct CDR3 sequences in the sample, less than 25% are singletons; the top ten hold about a sixth. The sample here was PBMCs, taken less than 25 days after the first yellow fever vaccination. These receptors were obtained from a man aged 18 to 29 who received the YFV17D yellow fever vaccine.

This clonotype was found a few times. This chain connects TRBV10-3 to TRBJ1-1; D is unresolved. The CDR3 runs 14 residues. V was shortened by 4 bases and J by 2 bases, with 11 bases between the two germline ends. CDR1 is ENHRY, CDR2 SYGVKD, per germline. CDR3 sequence: CAISAGSFNTEAFF. In nucleotides, the CDR3 is TGTGCCATCAGTGCTGGTTCATTTAACACTGAAGCTTTCTTT.

This clonotype was counted between two and nine times. The CDR3 DNA follows: TGTGCCACGTTGCCCGGGACGGGGGCAGGGCCCCAGCATTTT. Amino acids: CATLPGTGAGPQHF. The chain combines TRBV28 with TRBJ1-5; D is perhaps TRBD1 (6 bases). CDR1 MDHEN and CDR2 SYDVKM come from the germline V gene. The V gene lost 10 bases and the J gene lost 9 bases, with 22 bases spanning the gap. The CDR3 is made up of 14 amino acids.

This clonotype was observed a few times. The chain employs TRBV12-3 or TRBV12-4 and TRBJ2-1, with 12 bases aligning to TRBD2. The CDR3 loop spans 16 amino acids. V shed 2 bases, J shed 11 bases, and the junction held 10 bases outside the gene matches. The CDR3 here is CASSLPYLGLAGQQFF. The CDR3 region has the DNA TGTGCCAGCAGTTTACCTTACCTTGGACTAGCGGGGCAGCAGTTCTTC.

The rearrangement links TRBV12-3 or TRBV12-4 to TRBJ2-2; a weak D match, TRBD1 (6 bases). This CDR3 is 13 amino acids long. V was pared by 5 bases and J by 5 bases, with 9 bases between. CDR3 in amino acids: CASSLGATGELFF. CDR3 coding DNA: TGTGCCAGCAGTCTGGGGGCGACCGGGGAGCTGTTTTTT.

The gene calls are TRBV4-1 and TRBJ1-6, with no clear D. Trimming took 0 bases from V and 7 from J, leaving 7 bases between them. The germline V gene encodes CDR1 MGHRA and CDR2 YSYEKL. CDR3 length: 14 amino acids. The DNA for the CDR3 is TGCGCCAGCAGCCAAGATCGTGGAAATTCACCCCTCCACTTT. Encoded protein: CASSQDRGNSPLHF.

This clonotype was observed a few times. V usage is TRBV10-3 and J usage is TRBJ2-1; 8 nucleotides match TRBD2. Germline CDR1 is ENHRY and CDR2 is SYGVKD. V shed 11 bases, J shed 8 bases, and the junction held 11 bases outside the gene matches. The CDR3 loop spans 13 amino acids. The CDR3, as DNA: TGTGCCGCCTGGACGGGGGGGGGCGATGAGCAGTTCTTC. It is translated as CAAWTGGGDEQFF.

This clonotype was recorded a few times. The chain carries TRBV9 and TRBJ1-1, with D hard to call. CDR1 and CDR2 from the germline V gene are SGDLS and YYNGEE. The CDR3 has 15 amino acids. The germline V and J ends were trimmed by 0 bases and 5 bases, with 14 bases remaining between them. CDR3 nucleotide sequence: TGTGCCAGCAGCGTAGACGGCGGGGTGGGGACTGAAGCTTTCTTT. This encodes CASSVDGGVGTEAFF.

The table lists this clonotype with many counts. This sequence joins TRBV5-1 and TRBJ2-3; a weak D match, TRBD2 (6 bases). V shed 4 bases and J shed 5 bases, with 17 bases lying between them. This CDR3 spans 15 amino acids. The germline V gene has CDR1 SGHRS and CDR2 YFSETQ. The CDR3 nucleotides read TGCGCCAGCAGCCCCATGGAGGGGCAGGTAGATACGCAGTATTTT. It encodes CASSPMEGQVDTQYF.

The chain joins TRBV20-1 to TRBJ1-6; D call uncertain. The germline V and J ends were trimmed by 3 bases and 6 bases, with 9 bases remaining between them. The CDR3 runs 13 residues. Germline V CDR1 and CDR2: DFQATT, SNEGSKA (reference sequence). The CDR3 nucleotides are TGCAGTGCTAGCGTTATCGTTAATTCACCCCTCCACTTT. The encoded protein is CSASVIVNSPLHF.

This clonotype came up a few times. This chain links TRBV4-3 with TRBJ2-7; a possible D gene is TRBD1 (6 bases). CDR1 LGHNA and CDR2 YSLEER come from the germline V gene. Deletions cut 3 bases from V and 3 bases from J, with 15 bases between. The CDR3 sequence is 15 residues long. CDR3 DNA: TGCGCCAGCAGCCAGAGAGGACAGCAGGACTACGAGCAGTACTTC. It encodes CASSQRGQQDYEQYF.

This clonotype appeared a few times. J is TRBJ2-4 and V is TRBV7-9, with unresolved D. Trimming removed 1 base from V and 6 bases from J, with 7 bases in between. Germline-derived CDR1 and CDR2 are SEHNR and FQNEAQ (reference sequence). CDR3 length equals 13 residues. The chain's CDR3 is CASSLEARNIQYF. CDR3 nucleotide sequence: TGTGCCAGCAGCTTAGAGGCGAGAAACATTCAGTACTTC.

This clonotype was found a few times. The J gene is TRBJ2-5, the V gene TRBV11-3; maybe TRBD2 (6 bases). Germline lookup yields CDR1 SGHNT and CDR2 YENEEA. V was clipped by 3 bases and J by 7 bases, with 12 bases between them. There are 13 residues in the CDR3. Here the CDR3 reads CASSLTRLGTQYF. CDR3 DNA: TGTGCCAGCAGCTTGACTAGATTAGGGACCCAGTACTTC.

This clonotype appeared a few times. The chain is built from TRBV19 and TRBJ2-3; 9 bases map to TRBD1. V dropped 5 bases and J dropped 4; count of bases not matched to a gene: 7. The CDR3 totals 15 residues. The germline CDR1 and CDR2 sequences are LNHDA and SQIVND (reference sequence). In DNA form, the CDR3 reads TGTGCCAGTAGTTTACTAACAGGGGGCTCAGATACGCAGTATTTT. This translates into CASSLLTGGSDTQYF.

This clonotype was seen a few times. J is TRBJ2-1 and V is TRBV20-1; D gene ambiguous. From germline, CDR1 is DFQATT and CDR2 SNEGSKA (reference sequence). V dropped 1 base and J dropped 0 bases, with 7 bases sitting between them. This CDR3 has 14 amino acids. CDR3 residues: CSARGASSYNEQFF. As DNA, the CDR3 is TGCAGTGCTAGAGGGGCGAGCTCCTACAATGAGCAGTTCTTC.